This T cell receptor (beta chain) derives from a study of blood T cell repertoires in COVID-19. Background on the study: The United States, Italy and Spain were the sources of the acute and convalescent COVID-19 samples. Sample material is recorded as cDNA or gDNA derived from T cells, B-cell-depleted T cells, or PBMCs.

Trimming took 0 bases from V and 4 from J, leaving 10 bases between them. Germline CDR1 and CDR2: SGHNT and YYREEE (reference sequence). The CDR3 covers 14 residues. Under the authors' procedure: Estimates of nucleated cell counts were drawn from the amplification of reference gene primers. The protocol was immunoSEQ multiplex PCR, while the TCRdb copy is restricted to in-frame clones and leaves out a portion. From that table come the V and J calls and clone size; the DNA was used to work out D and trimming. This repertoire shows some 87,000 clones, around 90% found once; its top ten account for under 3.5%.

V gene TRBV5-4 combines with J gene TRBJ2-5; perhaps TRBD1 as D (5 bases). Sequences were obtained from peripheral blood. This receptor was identified in a woman aged 65 to 85 with acute or convalescent COVID-19. The CDR3: CASSLGQLLETQYF. The CDR3 nucleotides are TGTGCCAGCAGCTTGGGACAGCTCCTAGAGACCCAGTACTTC. Complete variable domain (other parts from reference TRBV5-4 and TRBJ2-5): ETGVTQSPTHLIKTRGQQVTLRCSSQSGHNTVSWYQQALGQGPQFIFQYYREEENGRGNFPPRFSGLQFPNYSSELNVNALELDDSALYLCASSLGQLLETQYFGPGTRLLVL.